This T cell receptor (beta chain) is from a study of neurological immune-mediated disorders. The junction had 7 bases not matched to a gene; V was cut back by 0 bases and J by 8 bases. CDR3 length: 15 residues. Germline CDR1 DFQATT, CDR2 SNEGSKA (reference sequence). TCRdb recomputed calls from the 5' RACE reads with MiXCR, one row per CDR3 protein. The table records 55,000 to 75,000 distinct CDR3 sequences, 5.2% of them present only once. This clonotype was seen at least ten times. J is TRBJ1-6 and V is TRBV20-1, with 7 nucleotides matching TRBD1. Material: PBMCs. This TCR derives from a woman in her twenties or thirties with multiple sclerosis. As DNA, the CDR3 is TGCAGTGCTAGAGAAAGGGACAGTTCCTATTCACCCCTCCACTTT. Translated, it gives CSARERDSSYSPLHF.